This T cell receptor beta chain was profiled in a study of T-cell memory formation after mild COVID-19. About the research overall: In these data, TCR clusters were largely donor specific. Study-wide points: The CD4+ clones that contracted clustered mainly within CM and EM, and the CD8+ clones concentrated in EMRA.

On this clonotype itself: Its antigen is unknown.

The 5'RACE method, run with constant-segment primers, produced TCR alpha and TCR beta cDNA libraries (carrying sample barcodes and UMIs). TCRdb independently ran MiXCR on the 5' RACE reads; one entry per CDR3 protein. Of approximately 390,000 distinct CDR3 sequences listed, more than 15% are singletons. This clonotype was sampled from a man aged 18 to 35 who had mild COVID-19 (a few samples of this study predate the infection). Cell type and time point are not known. Sequenced sample: PBMCs or a T cell subset sorted from them (not recorded which).

The CDR3 protein is CASSEGSGANVLTF. The DNA for the CDR3 is TGTGCCAGCAGTGAGGGGTCTGGGGCCAACGTCCTGACTTTC. The chain is built from TRBV6-6 and TRBJ2-6; the D gene could be TRBD1 or TRBD2 (5 bases each). This CDR3 contains 14 residues. V shed 5 bases and J shed 1 base, with 6 bases lying between them. Germline V gene sequence: CDR1 MNHNY, CDR2 SVGAGI (reference sequence).